This T cell receptor beta chain was obtained from a study of PD-1 blockade in classical Hodgkin lymphoma. The CDR3 has 15 amino acids. V was pared by 6 bases and J by 1 base, with 16 bases between. Germline CDR1 is MNHEY and CDR2 is SMNVEV (reference sequence). To note about this clone: Its target is not known.

The method was immunoSEQ multiplex PCR; TCRdb's version includes in-frame clones alone and lacks a portion of them. Of about 64,000 clones listed, more than 80% are singletons. Time point noted: cycle 4 day 1 (C4D1), after five to seven weeks of nivolumab. Every patient relapsed after autologous stem cell transplantation, and brentuximab vedotin exposure varied. Points from the study as a whole: Relative to healthy donors, newly diagnosed patients reportedly had lower baseline TCR diversity, which was reported as lower still in relapsed/refractory patients. The study found that TCR diversity rose significantly by C4D1 in CD4+ but not CD8+ cells. Reasons behind the repertoire differences stay unclear, perhaps disease activity or earlier therapy.

Sequenced here: peripheral blood mononuclear cells (PBMCs), sampled before the fourth cycle of nivolumab. The chain carries TRBV27 and TRBJ2-7; D is unclear. The sequence was obtained from a human donor with classical Hodgkin lymphoma. The CDR3, as DNA: TGTGCCAGCAGCAGTACGCTTTGGAGATCCTACGAGCAGTACTTC. Translated: CASSSTLWRSYEQYF.